A single sample gave rise to the 28 T cell receptor beta chains below, sequenced in a study of cytomegalovirus exposure and HLA in healthy donors. Sequencing used immunoSEQ multiplex PCR; TCRdb keeps in-frame clones, though not all of them. The sample lists 50,000 to 70,000 clones, roughly 96% occurring once. Sample: PBMCs. The origin of the receptors is a woman between 18 and 29 years old in good health and CMV-seropositive.

The rearrangement uses TRBV6-1 and TRBJ1-2, with unresolved D. V gave up 4 bases and J gave up 2 bases, with 8 bases separating them. Germline V gives CDR1 MNHNS, CDR2 SASEGT. The CDR3 length is 13 residues. This CDR3 is CASSAGANYGYTF. CDR3 bases: TGTGCCAGCAGTGCTGGAGCCAACTATGGCTACACCTTC.

This chain joins TRBV18 and TRBJ1-2, with TRBD1 identical over 7 bases. The J segment lost 1 base and the V segment lost 3 bases, leaving 11 bases of the junction unmatched. The CDR3 runs 17 residues. CDR1 and CDR2 from the germline V gene are KGHSH and LQKENI. CDR3 residues: CASSPGWGQNLNYGYTF. CDR3 DNA: TGTGCCAGCTCACCGGGATGGGGACAGAATCTTAACTATGGCTACACCTTC. Full variable domain (remainder filled in from reference TRBV18 and TRBJ1-2): NAGVMQNPRHLVRRRGQEARLRCSPMKGHSHVYWYRQLPEEGLKFMVYLQKENIIDESGMPKERFSAEFPKEGPSILRIQQVVRGDSAAYFCASSPGWGQNLNYGYTFGSGTRLTVV.

This clone showed up just once. The gene calls are TRBV4-2 and TRBJ1-2; D uncertain. CDR3 length equals 14 residues. Trimming left V 0 bases short and J 6 bases short, with 11 bases between. Germline CDR1 LGHNA, CDR2 YNFKEQ. The CDR3 sequence is CASSQDRSGDGYTF. In nucleotides, the CDR3 is TGTGCCAGCAGCCAAGATCGAAGCGGGGATGGCTACACCTTC.

V and J are TRBV5-8 and TRBJ2-7; D may be TRBD1 (6 bases). V was trimmed by 2 bases and J by 2 bases, leaving 11 bases between them. The CDR3 runs to 14 residues. From germline, CDR1 is SGHTS and CDR2 YDEGEE. This CDR3 reads CASSFSQGTYEQYF. The CDR3, as DNA: TGTGCCAGCAGCTTTAGTCAGGGGACCTACGAGCAGTACTTC.

The chain recombines TRBV6-5 with TRBJ1-1; TRBD1 might be the D (6 bases). There are 13 residues in the CDR3. Germline loops: CDR1 MNHEY, CDR2 SVGAGI. The V end was cut by 6 bases, the J end by 3 bases, with 11 bases between. CDR3 DNA sequence: TGTGCCAGCAGACCACAGGGTTACACTGAAGCTTTCTTT. Translation: CASRPQGYTEAFF.

The chain employs TRBV28 and TRBJ1-3, with a possible D match to TRBD1 (6 bases). The CDR3 spans 15 residues. The V end lost 5 bases, the J end lost 4 bases, and 15 bases lay between the germline ends. Germline CDR1 reads MDHEN; CDR2 reads SYDVKM. The CDR3 DNA sequence: TGTGCCAGCAGTATCCGACAAGGGGGAGGAAACACCATATATTTT. Its translation: CASSIRQGGGNTIYF.

V is TRBV5-1 and J is TRBJ1-2, with 7 bases identical to TRBD1. Germline values: CDR1 SGHRS, CDR2 YFSETQ. V lost 4 bases to trimming and J lost 2 bases; unmatched junction nucleotides: 11. The CDR3 sequence is 16 residues long. The CDR3 reads CASSPLIQGLNYGYTF. The DNA for the CDR3 is TGCGCCAGCAGCCCTCTAATACAGGGGCTGAACTATGGCTACACCTTC.

This chain joins TRBV2 and TRBJ1-1; no reliable D call. From germline, CDR1 is SNHLY and CDR2 FYNNEI. V shed 7 bases and J shed 4 bases, with 16 bases lying between them. CDR3 length equals 14 residues. The CDR3: CASTKTPSGTEAFF. The CDR3 DNA follows: TGTGCCAGCACCAAAACGCCCTCGGGCACTGAAGCTTTCTTT.

The V call is TRBV28, the J call TRBJ1-5, with unresolved D. This CDR3 has 17 residues. Germline-derived CDR1 and CDR2 are MDHEN and SYDVKM. V was cut by 5 bases and J by 1 base, with 18 bases left in between. Written as DNA, the CDR3 is TGTGCCAGCAGTGGAGGAATAGGCGTTGGAAGCAATCAGCCCCAGCATTTT. As protein: CASSGGIGVGSNQPQHF.

The genes are TRBV4-1 and TRBJ1-1; tentative D call: TRBD1 (6 bases). Looked up from germline, CDR1 is MGHRA and CDR2 is YSYEKL. The V end lost 3 bases, the J end lost 10 bases, and 12 bases lay between the germline ends. The CDR3 totals 12 residues. CDR3 sequence: CASSQGATGAFF. The CDR3 DNA is TGCGCCAGCAGCCAGGGTGCGACAGGAGCTTTCTTT.

The chain recombines TRBV6-6 with TRBJ2-3; 9 bases match TRBD2. The CDR3 loop spans 16 amino acids. CDR1 is MNHNY, CDR2 SVGAGI, per germline (reference sequence). J lost 2 bases, V lost 0 bases, and 3 bases had no gene match. DNA for the CDR3: TGTGCCAGCAGTTACTCGACTAGCGGTTACACAGATACGCAGTATTTT. This sequence encodes CASSYSTSGYTDTQYF.

V gene TRBV29-1 combines with J gene TRBJ2-7; D not resolved. The CDR3 has 11 residues. Germline assignment: CDR1 SQVTM and CDR2 ANQGSEA. Trimming took 4 bases from V and 3 from J, leaving 7 bases between them. CDR3 in amino acids: CSVVLFYEQYF. CDR3 DNA sequence: TGCAGCGTTGTTCTGTTCTACGAGCAGTACTTC.

V gene TRBV5-6 combines with J gene TRBJ2-3; no definite D call. Germline lookup yields CDR1 SGHDT and CDR2 YYEEEE. V was trimmed by 0 bases and J by 2 bases, leaving 4 bases between them. The CDR3 totals 13 residues. In DNA form, the CDR3 reads TGTGCCAGCAGCTTGGACTACACAGATACGCAGTATTTT. This encodes CASSLDYTDTQYF.

V gene TRBV6-1 combines with J gene TRBJ1-2, with a possible D match to TRBD1 (6 bases). The V gene's germline CDR1 is MNHNS and CDR2 SASEGT. V was pared by 0 bases and J by 8 bases, with 10 bases between. This CDR3 region has 13 residues. The CDR3: CASSEASGVGYTF. DNA for the CDR3: TGTGCCAGCAGTGAAGCGTCAGGGGTAGGCTACACCTTC.

The J gene is TRBJ2-1, the V gene TRBV6-5; 11 nucleotides align to TRBD2. The V and J ends lost 2 bases and 6 bases, in that order; junction bases with no gene match: 3. From germline, CDR1 is MNHEY and CDR2 SVGAGI. This CDR3 contains 15 residues. The CDR3 loop is CASSYRLAGINEQFF. In DNA form, the CDR3 reads TGTGCCAGCAGTTACAGACTAGCGGGAATCAATGAGCAGTTCTTC.

The J gene is TRBJ2-2, the V gene TRBV11-2, with TRBD1 matching over 7 bases. The CDR3 is made up of 19 amino acids. Germline trimming cut 1 base from V and 5 bases from J; bases unmatched to any gene: 16. Germline CDR1 is SGHAT and CDR2 is FQNNGV. CDR3 sequence: CASSLVGRTGVGGTGELFF. In nucleotides, the CDR3 is TGTGCCAGCAGCTTAGTTGGGAGAACAGGGGTAGGCGGTACCGGGGAGCTGTTTTTT.

This clone has just one count. This chain links TRBV7-3 with TRBJ2-1, with D possibly TRBD2 on 6 matching bases. This CDR3 spans 16 amino acids. CDR1 is SGHTA and CDR2 is FQGTGA in the germline V gene. Trimming took 8 bases from V and 2 from J, leaving 19 bases between them. The CDR3 is CASASLGGGPYNEQFF. The CDR3 DNA reads TGTGCCAGCGCCTCCCTGGGGGGAGGCCCCTACAATGAGCAGTTCTTC. The entire variable domain, with the rest obtained from reference TRBV7-3 and TRBJ2-1, is as follows: GAGVSQTPSNKVTEKGKYVELRCDPISGHTALYWYRQSLGQGPEFLIYFQGTGAADDSGLPNDRFFAVRPEGSVSTLKIQRTERGDSAVYLCASASLGGGPYNEQFFGPGTRLTVL.

The chain combines TRBV7-9 with TRBJ1-2; no definite D call. Trimming removed 6 bases at V and 8 bases at J, with 10 bases between. The CDR3 length is 11 residues. The germline V gene encodes CDR1 SEHNR and CDR2 FQNEAQ (reference sequence). Here the CDR3 reads CASSPPGGYTF. CDR3 in DNA: TGTGCCAGCAGTCCGCCGGGGGGCTACACCTTC.

The chain is built from TRBV7-9 and TRBJ1-1; no definite D call. Germline-derived CDR1 and CDR2 are SEHNR and FQNEAQ (reference sequence). Trimming left V 6 bases short and J 1 base short, with 3 bases between. This CDR3 contains 11 residues. This chain's CDR3 is CASRANTEAFF. The CDR3 DNA is TGTGCCAGCAGGGCGAACACTGAAGCTTTCTTT.

This clone is a singleton in its sample. The genes are TRBV29-1 and TRBJ2-5, with D perhaps matching TRBD2 (5 bases). The V gene lost 4 bases and the J gene lost 0 bases, with 9 bases spanning the gap. This CDR3 has 13 amino acids. The germline gives CDR1 SQVTM, CDR2 ANQGSEA. The CDR3, as DNA: TGCAGCGTTGGTAGAGGGTACCAAGAGACCCAGTACTTC. This codes for CSVGRGYQETQYF.

The rearrangement links TRBV5-5 to TRBJ2-2; possible D gene TRBD2, 6 bases. V shed 4 bases and J shed 3 bases, with 16 bases lying between them. Looked up from germline, CDR1 is SGHKS and CDR2 is YYEKEE (reference sequence). The CDR3 extends over 16 amino acids. The CDR3 coding sequence is TGTGCCAGCAGCGCCCGGGGAGGAGGAGACACCGGGGAGCTGTTTTTT. Translating it yields CASSARGGGDTGELFF.

The chain joins TRBV9 to TRBJ2-3; TRBD2 agrees at 10 bases. Per the germline V gene, CDR1 is SGDLS and CDR2 is YYNGEE. V was pared by 3 bases and J by 5 bases, with 6 bases of the junction left unmatched. This CDR3 has 15 amino acids. CDR3 sequence (DNA): TGTGCCAGCAGCGCCGGGACTAGCGACCAAGATACGCAGTATTTT. This translates into CASSAGTSDQDTQYF.

V and J are TRBV27 and TRBJ2-5; 8 bases match TRBD2. CDR3 size: 15 residues. J gave up 4 bases and V 3 bases, and 7 bases lay outside the gene matches. Germline V gene data show CDR1 as MNHEY and CDR2 as SMNVEV (reference sequence). The CDR3 reads CASSFAGTRGETQYF. The CDR3 DNA sequence: TGTGCCAGCAGTTTCGCGGGGACTAGAGGAGAGACCCAGTACTTC.

This clone was counted only a few times. V is TRBV6-4 and J is TRBJ1-2, with 7 bases identical to TRBD1. This CDR3 is built from 15 residues. The germline V gene encodes CDR1 MRHNA and CDR2 SNTAGT. Losses at the gene ends were 0 bases for V and 6 bases for J; bases not matched to a gene: 7. CDR3: CASSDSFSGGDGYTF. The CDR3, as DNA: TGTGCCAGCAGTGACTCGTTCTCAGGGGGAGATGGCTACACCTTC.

This clone has just a few counts. J is TRBJ1-5 and V is TRBV30, with D unclear. The CDR3 length is 17 residues. Trimming took off 5 bases at V and 10 bases at J, with 30 bases between the two ends. Germline V CDR1 and CDR2: GTSNPN, SVGIG (reference sequence). DNA of the CDR3: TGTGCCTGGGGGTCCTTCGCGGGTGGGCCTCAATCAGAACCCCAGCATTTT. This encodes CAWGSFAGGPQSEPQHF. The entire variable domain, with the rest obtained from reference TRBV30 and TRBJ1-5, is as follows: SQTIHQWPATLVQPVGSPLSLECTVEGTSNPNLYWYRQAAGRGLQLLFYSVGIGQISSEVPQNLSASRPQDRQFILSSKKLLLSDSGFYLCAWGSFAGGPQSEPQHFGDGTRLSIL.

V is TRBV9 and J is TRBJ2-3; possible D gene TRBD2, 5 bases. The CDR3 covers 16 residues. V was pared by 0 bases and J by 3 bases, with 14 bases between. Germline V gene lookup returns CDR1 SGDLS and CDR2 YYNGEE. The CDR3 sequence: CASSVATSPGTDTQYF. The CDR3 nucleotides read TGTGCCAGCAGCGTAGCTACATCACCGGGGACAGATACGCAGTATTTT.

This clone appeared a single time. The rearrangement joins TRBV4-1 to TRBJ2-2; no firm D call. The ends were cut back, 1 base at V and 7 bases at J, with 7 bases in the middle. This CDR3 is 13 amino acids long. From germline, CDR1 is MGHRA and CDR2 YSYEKL. In DNA, the CDR3 is TGCGCCAGCAGCCAAGGGAGAAACGGGGAGCTGTTTTTT. It translates to CASSQGRNGELFF.

The rearrangement joins TRBV19 to TRBJ1-6; 10 nucleotides align to TRBD1. The J segment lost 9 bases and the V segment lost 5 bases, leaving 10 bases of the junction unmatched. The CDR3 has 16 amino acids. Looked up from germline, CDR1 is LNHDA and CDR2 is SQIVND (reference sequence). For the CDR3, the DNA is TGTGCCAGTAGTTATTACGGACAGGGGGACAGTTCACCCCTCCACTTT. It codes for CASSYYGQGDSSPLHF.